This section outlines one T cell receptor beta chain sequence together with its context. Its antigen is not yet known. Base qualities were left out, and no much larger clone turns up one base away. The sample originates from a study of STAT3 mutations in large granular lymphocyte leukemia (dated by TCRdb to between 2019 and 2020). Broadly, across the study: Canonical activating STAT3 mutations were detected in roughly half of the longitudinally sequenced T-LGLL patients. More than half of T-LGLL patients received one or more immunosuppressive therapy regimens, with hematologic response in around 43% of those treated. Serial deep sequencing of TCRbeta CDR3 and STAT3 was performed in patients with T-cell large granular lymphocyte leukemia to reconstruct clonal hierarchy and dynamics. From an initial cohort of roughly 210 LGL patients, around 17 representative T-LGLL cases were picked for longitudinal TCRbeta and STAT3 sequencing. As controls within the study, a couple of patients with natural killer LGL leukemia were also sequenced longitudinally. Patients were sequenced at 4 time points on average, with the number of samplings per patient ranging from 2 to 8. Study-level results and caveats: At least one immunodominant TCRbeta clonotype was present in every T-LGLL patient, and multiple immunodominant subclonotypes appeared in about half of the T-LGLL patients. TCR clonotype switching after therapy was observed in about 35% of the 18 patients, and all newly emerging clones were found to be STAT3 wild type. Persisting codominant clonotypes in some patients meant a small but highly pathogenic clone may have been missed. Several patients had a dominant TCR clone burden greater than the STAT3 mutant burden, which suggests that the STAT3 mutation arose secondarily within a clone that had already expanded. Because no samples were available when a clone first appeared, clonal expansion was inferred from samplings taken at other points. Linking therapy response to changes in TCR clonal burden was complicated by variable intervals between samplings and by differing treatment regimens.

DNA was extracted from blood mononuclear cells, with the same DNA used for both TCR and STAT3 sequencing. The CDR3 contains 14 residues, cysteine and phenylalanine counted. The only DNA kept is the CDR3, 42 bases in frame from the first base. Based on the germline V gene (reference sequence), the CDR1 and CDR2 sequences are MNHEY and SMNVEV. V ends up 2 bases short and J 5 bases short, with an unmatched junction base count of 3. TCRbeta libraries were sequenced on an Illumina MiSeq, averaging about 38,000 productive templates per sample. Using multiplex PCR amplification, the immunoSEQ assay generated the TCRbeta CDR3 libraries. As for the original processing: Repertoire diversity was computed as previously defined, with values near 0 indicating extremely monoclonal samples. TCRdb mirrors the immuneACCESS table, restricted to in-frame sequences. Some clones are absent from its copies; in checked studies, under half trace to an unresolved V gene, and the reason for the others is unknown. The DNA gave D and trimming, while V, J and clone size come from that table. The sample has approximately 22,000 clones on record, approximately 94% of them singletons. Approximately 6% of the sample is in the top ten clones.

This TCR was sampled from a man aged 40-49 years with T-cell large granular lymphocyte leukemia. Some clones in this sample may be carry-over from other donors' samples. The age is the age at diagnosis. The V gene is TRBV27 and the J gene is TRBJ1-2, with 9 bases aligning to TRBD1. Specimen: peripheral blood mononuclear cells. CDR3 loop: CASSLRTGAYGYTF. The DNA sequence follows: TGTGCCAGCAGTTTAAGGACAGGGGCTTATGGCTACACCTTC.